One sample yielded the 24 T cell receptor beta chains listed below, sequenced in a study of cytomegalovirus exposure and HLA in healthy donors. The PCR contained 60 Vbeta and 13 Jbeta primers. Repertoires were generated with immunoSEQ multiplex PCR, while TCRdb's copy carries only in-frame clones and drops some. The sample has approximately 190,000 clones; more than 75% are singletons. Sequenced input: PBMCs. The receptors originated from a woman aged 18-29 years in good health and CMV-seronegative.

CDR3 sequence: CASSPRQDRVWADTQYF. The CDR3 nucleotides read TGTGCCAGCAGTCCACGACAGGACAGGGTCTGGGCAGATACGCAGTATTTT. This sequence joins TRBV27 and TRBJ2-3; 8 bases line up with TRBD1. The CDR3 spans 17 residues. With V trimmed by 5 bases and J by 4 bases, 14 bases remained unmatched. The V gene's germline CDR1 is MNHEY and CDR2 SMNVEV (reference sequence).

The chain has TRBV2 and TRBJ2-3, with D perhaps matching TRBD2 (6 bases). Per germline, CDR1 SNHLY and CDR2 FYNNEI. This CDR3 contains 13 residues. With 5 bases removed from V and 4 bases from J, the gap between germline ends came to 10 bases. Here the CDR3 reads CASSLTSSDTQYF. CDR3 bases: TGTGCCAGCAGTCTGACTAGTTCAGATACGCAGTATTTT.

The CDR3 DNA follows: TGTGCCAGCAGCTTAGGACCAGCGGGTGGATCGGGCTACGAGCAGTACTTC. It yields the protein CASSLGPAGGSGYEQYF. The rearrangement links TRBV13 to TRBJ2-7, with D possibly matching TRBD2 (6 bases). The V gene's germline CDR1 is PRHDT and CDR2 FYEKMQ (reference sequence). Trimming pared 0 bases from V and 3 bases from J, leaving 18 bases between. The CDR3 runs 17 residues.

The chain carries TRBV7-3 and TRBJ2-3; TRBD2 agrees at 9 bases. The CDR3 has 15 amino acids. CDR1 is SGHTA, CDR2 FQGTGA, per germline. V was pared by 4 bases and J by 1 base, with 3 bases of the junction left unmatched. The CDR3 spells CASSSGTSRTDTQYF. CDR3 bases: TGTGCCAGCAGCTCCGGGACTAGCCGCACAGATACGCAGTATTTT.

The chain is built from TRBV6-5 and TRBJ1-1; D remains unclear. Trimming left V 8 bases short and J 0 bases short, with 13 bases between. Germline V CDR1 and CDR2: MNHEY, SVGAGI. The CDR3 has 14 residues. The CDR3 sequence is CASSPRALNTEAFF. In nucleotides, the CDR3 is TGTGCCAGCTCCCCCCGCGCATTGAACACTGAAGCTTTCTTT.

The chain couples TRBV11-2 to TRBJ2-7; weak D call: TRBD1 (6 bases). Trimming cost V 5 bases and J 2 bases, with 10 bases left between them. The CDR3 is 13 residues long. Germline CDR1 reads SGHAT; CDR2 reads FQNNGV. The CDR3 reads CASSTRGPYEQYF. The CDR3 bases are TGTGCCAGCAGCACCAGGGGTCCCTACGAGCAGTACTTC.

The genes are TRBV6-1 and TRBJ1-1; tentative D call: TRBD1 (5 bases). There are 15 residues in the CDR3. From germline, CDR1 is MNHNS and CDR2 SASEGT. Trimming removed 5 bases from V and 1 base from J, with 14 bases in between. CDR3 sequence (DNA): TGTGCCAGCAGTCCCTCCCTGACAGAGAACACTGAAGCTTTCTTT. Translating it yields CASSPSLTENTEAFF.

In DNA form, the CDR3 reads TGTGCCAGCAGCTTAGCGCTAGCGGACGACACAGATACGCAGTATTTT. Protein product: CASSLALADDTDTQYF. The gene calls are TRBV7-9 and TRBJ2-3, with 7 bases matching TRBD2. CDR1 SEHNR and CDR2 FQNEAQ come from the germline V gene (reference sequence). This CDR3 comprises 16 residues. The junction had 5 bases not matched to a gene; V was cut back by 0 bases and J by 2 bases.

V is TRBV27 and J is TRBJ2-7; D gene uncertain. This CDR3 comprises 12 residues. Germline V gene lookup returns CDR1 MNHEY and CDR2 SMNVEV (reference sequence). V was trimmed by 8 bases and J by 3 bases, leaving 11 bases between them. CDR3 sequence (DNA): TGTGCCAGCGGCCCACTACTCTACGAGCAGTACTTC. Its protein is CASGPLLYEQYF.

This clone has a single count. This chain joins TRBV7-3 and TRBJ2-3; TRBD1 might be the D (6 bases). V lost 4 bases and J 4 bases, leaving 12 bases between the germline ends. CDR3 length: 14 amino acids. CDR1 is SGHTA, CDR2 FQGTGA, per germline. The CDR3 here is CASSSVGAPDTQYF. The CDR3 region has the DNA TGTGCCAGCAGCTCAGTGGGGGCTCCAGATACGCAGTATTTT.

This clone showed up just once. V is TRBV16 and J is TRBJ2-6; D gene unclear. The germline gives CDR1 KGHSY, CDR2 FQNENV. V lost 0 bases, J lost 2 bases, and 8 bases lay in between. The CDR3 runs to 16 residues. The CDR3 sequence: CASSQSWSAGANVLTF. The CDR3, as DNA: TGTGCCAGCAGCCAATCTTGGAGCGCTGGGGCCAACGTCCTGACTTTC.

This clone is a singleton in its sample. The chain employs TRBV2 and TRBJ2-5; 12 nucleotides line up with TRBD1. The junction had 9 bases not matched to a gene; V was cut back by 6 bases and J by 4 bases. The CDR3 is made up of 16 amino acids. Per the germline V gene, CDR1 is SNHLY and CDR2 is FYNNEI. CDR3: CASRQEPGQGAETQYF. Written as DNA, the CDR3 is TGTGCCAGCAGACAGGAACCGGGACAGGGGGCAGAGACCCAGTACTTC.

This chain uses TRBV27 with TRBJ2-7, with 7 nucleotides matching TRBD2. The V gene end was trimmed by 3 bases and the J gene end by 2 bases; junction bases not matched to a gene: 7. The CDR3 has 15 residues. The germline V gene has CDR1 MNHEY and CDR2 SMNVEV (reference sequence). The CDR3 DNA reads as TGTGCCAGCAGTTTCTCCTCCGGACTAGCCTACGAGCAGTACTTC. Residues: CASSFSSGLAYEQYF.

The chain has TRBV30 and TRBJ1-3; D is ambiguous. Germline V CDR1 and CDR2: GTSNPN, SVGIG (reference sequence). This CDR3 is 12 amino acids long. V gave up 0 bases and J gave up 8 bases, with 8 bases separating them. The CDR3 DNA reads TGTGCCTGGAGTGTAGAGGGAGACACCATATATTTT. Its translation is CAWSVEGDTIYF.

The rearrangement uses TRBV5-1 and TRBJ2-7; maybe TRBD2 (7 bases). Trimming took 4 bases from V and 4 from J, leaving 18 bases between them. Germline CDR1 SGHRS, CDR2 YFSETQ. The CDR3 runs 15 residues. CDR3 DNA: TGCGCCAGCAGCCCGGGTCCGGGGGGCTCGTACGAGCAGTACTTC. It yields the protein CASSPGPGGSYEQYF.

The chain uses TRBV2 and TRBJ1-5, with TRBD1 matching 9 bases. The CDR3 runs 16 residues. The V gene end was trimmed by 0 bases and the J gene end by 3 bases; junction bases not matched to a gene: 3. CDR1 and CDR2 from the germline V gene are SNHLY and FYNNEI. This chain's CDR3 is CASSEAGQGPNQPQHF. The CDR3 DNA reads as TGTGCCAGCAGTGAAGCGGGACAGGGACCCAATCAGCCCCAGCATTTT.

The V call is TRBV6-5, the J call TRBJ2-7; no definite D call. The ends were cut back, 5 bases at V and 3 bases at J, with 11 bases in the middle. Germline CDR1 MNHEY, CDR2 SVGAGI. This CDR3 is 13 amino acids long. The CDR3 here is CASSPTTNYEQYF. CDR3 bases: TGTGCCAGCAGTCCCACAACTAACTACGAGCAGTACTTC.

This clone showed up just once. This chain joins TRBV6-1 and TRBJ1-5; D is possibly TRBD1 (5 bases). Per germline, CDR1 MNHNS and CDR2 SASEGT. V was trimmed by 2 bases and J by 7 bases, leaving 15 bases between them. CDR3 size: 15 residues. This chain's CDR3 is CASSELPRAEQPQHF. The DNA of the CDR3 is TGTGCCAGCAGTGAACTCCCCAGGGCGGAACAGCCCCAGCATTTT.

The V and J genes are TRBV15 and TRBJ2-1; 10 bases line up with TRBD2. Germline V gene lookup returns CDR1 LNHNV and CDR2 YYDKDF (reference sequence). There are 15 residues in the CDR3. Unmatched junction bases numbered 3, after V lost 0 bases and J lost 7 bases. CDR3 sequence (DNA): TGTGCCACCAGCAGAGATATTAGCGGGGGGAATGAGCAGTTCTTC. Protein product: CATSRDISGGNEQFF.

This clone was seen just once. This chain connects TRBV19 to TRBJ2-7, with 7 bases that match TRBD1. Germline values: CDR1 LNHDA, CDR2 SQIVND (reference sequence). This CDR3 has 13 residues. Trimming cost V 9 bases and J 2 bases; bases outside gene matches: 7. The CDR3 region is CARNRGPPYEQYF. In DNA form, the CDR3 reads TGTGCCAGGAACAGGGGACCTCCCTACGAGCAGTACTTC.

This chain connects TRBV7-9 to TRBJ2-3; TRBD2 aligns across 10 bases. The CDR3 extends over 16 amino acids. Germline V gene lookup returns CDR1 SEHNR and CDR2 FQNEAQ (reference sequence). Trimming took 5 bases from V and 7 from J; bases not matched to a gene: 12. The CDR3 nucleotides read TGTGCCAGCAGCATAGATACCGGGACTAGCGCTTATACGCAGTATTTT. This encodes CASSIDTGTSAYTQYF. The whole variable domain, filled in from reference TRBV7-9 and TRBJ2-3, reads DTGVSQNPRHKITKRGQNVTFRCDPISEHNRLYWYRQTLGQGPEFLTYFQNEAQLEKSRLLSDRFSAERPKGSFSTLEIQRTEQGDSAMYLCASSIDTGTSAYTQYFGPGTRLTVL.

This chain connects TRBV27 to TRBJ2-7, with a tentative D call TRBD2 (5 bases). The CDR3 loop spans 15 amino acids. Germline assignment: CDR1 MNHEY and CDR2 SMNVEV (reference sequence). The germline V and J ends were trimmed by 0 bases and 3 bases, with 12 bases remaining between them. CDR3 protein: CASSLSDGIGYEQYF. CDR3 bases: TGTGCCAGCAGTTTATCGGACGGGATCGGCTACGAGCAGTACTTC.

The CDR3 region is CASSLVGSGLANGELFF. The CDR3 coding sequence is TGTGCCAGCAGCTTAGTGGGTAGCGGGCTGGCGAACGGGGAGCTGTTTTTT. This chain connects TRBV7-2 to TRBJ2-2; TRBD2 matches 7 bases. CDR1 and CDR2 (germline): SGHTA, FQGNSA. V lost 1 base, J lost 7 bases, and 12 bases stayed unmatched. This CDR3 is 17 amino acids long. The full variable domain, with the rest looked up from reference TRBV7-2 and TRBJ2-2, is GAGVSQSPSNKVTEKGKDVELRCDPISGHTALYWYRQSLGQGLEFLIYFQGNSAPDKSGLPSDRFSAERTGGSVSTLTIQRTQQEDSAVYLCASSLVGSGLANGELFFGEGSRLTVL.

The chain is built from TRBV15 and TRBJ2-7, with TRBD2 matching 8 bases. V shed 0 bases and J 7 bases; nucleotides not matched to a gene: 8. The CDR3 contains 15 residues. In germline, CDR1 is LNHNV, CDR2 YYDKDF (reference sequence). The CDR3: CATSRDRAGAGEQYF. Written as DNA, the CDR3 is TGTGCCACCAGCAGAGATCGAGCGGGGGCGGGTGAGCAGTACTTC.